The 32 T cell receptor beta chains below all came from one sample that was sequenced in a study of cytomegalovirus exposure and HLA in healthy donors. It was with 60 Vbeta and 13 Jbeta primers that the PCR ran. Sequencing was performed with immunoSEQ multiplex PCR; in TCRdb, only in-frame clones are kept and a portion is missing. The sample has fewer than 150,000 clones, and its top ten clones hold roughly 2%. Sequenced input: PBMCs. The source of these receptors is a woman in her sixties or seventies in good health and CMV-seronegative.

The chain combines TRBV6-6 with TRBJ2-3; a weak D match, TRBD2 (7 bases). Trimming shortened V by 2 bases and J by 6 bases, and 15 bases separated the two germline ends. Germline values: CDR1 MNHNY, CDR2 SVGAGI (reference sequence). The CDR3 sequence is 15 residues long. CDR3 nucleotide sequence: TGTGCCAGCAGTTACACGGGGGGCAAGGCTGATACGCAGTATTTT. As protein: CASSYTGGKADTQYF.

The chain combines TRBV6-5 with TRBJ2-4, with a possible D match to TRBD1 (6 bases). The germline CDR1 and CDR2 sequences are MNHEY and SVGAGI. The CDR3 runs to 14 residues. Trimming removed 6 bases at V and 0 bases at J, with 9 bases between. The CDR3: CASSPGVAKNIQYF. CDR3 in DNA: TGTGCCAGCAGCCCAGGGGTAGCCAAAAACATTCAGTACTTC.

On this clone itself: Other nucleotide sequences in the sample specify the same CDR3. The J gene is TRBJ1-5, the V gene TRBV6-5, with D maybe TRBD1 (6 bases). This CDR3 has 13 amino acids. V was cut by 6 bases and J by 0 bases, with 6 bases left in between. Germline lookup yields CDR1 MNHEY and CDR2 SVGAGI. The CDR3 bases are TGTGCCAGCAGCAGGGGTAGCAATCAGCCCCAGCATTTT. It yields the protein CASSRGSNQPQHF.

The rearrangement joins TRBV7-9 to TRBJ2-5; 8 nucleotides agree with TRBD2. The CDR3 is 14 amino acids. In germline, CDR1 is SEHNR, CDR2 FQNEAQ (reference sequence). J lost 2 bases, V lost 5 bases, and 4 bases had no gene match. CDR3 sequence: CASSPGTRQETQYF. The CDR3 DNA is TGTGCCAGCAGCCCCGGGACTAGACAAGAGACCCAGTACTTC.

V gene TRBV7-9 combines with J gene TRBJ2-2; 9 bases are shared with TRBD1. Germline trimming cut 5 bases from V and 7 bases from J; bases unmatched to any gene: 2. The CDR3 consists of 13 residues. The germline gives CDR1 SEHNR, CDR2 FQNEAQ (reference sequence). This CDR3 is CASSGTGFGELFF. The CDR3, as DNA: TGTGCCAGCAGCGGGACAGGGTTCGGGGAGCTGTTTTTT.

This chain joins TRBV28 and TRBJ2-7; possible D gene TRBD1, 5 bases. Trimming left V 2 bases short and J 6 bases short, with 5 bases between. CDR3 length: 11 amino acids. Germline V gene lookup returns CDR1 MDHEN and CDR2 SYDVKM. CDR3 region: CASSLRGEQYF. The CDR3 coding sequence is TGTGCCAGCAGTTTAAGGGGCGAGCAGTACTTC.

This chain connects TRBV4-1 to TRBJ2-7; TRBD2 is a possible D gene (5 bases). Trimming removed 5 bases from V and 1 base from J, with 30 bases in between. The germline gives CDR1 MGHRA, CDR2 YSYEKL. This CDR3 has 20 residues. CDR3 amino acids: CASSSVLGLQKTRSSYEQYF. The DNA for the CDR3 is TGCGCCAGCAGCTCTGTCCTCGGACTCCAAAAGACACGATCGTCCTACGAGCAGTACTTC.

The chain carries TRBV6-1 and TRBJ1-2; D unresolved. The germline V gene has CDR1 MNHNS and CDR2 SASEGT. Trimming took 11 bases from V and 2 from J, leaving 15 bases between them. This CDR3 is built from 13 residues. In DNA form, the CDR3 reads TGTGCCGGCCAAATTACAGCAAACTATGGCTACACCTTC. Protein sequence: CAGQITANYGYTF.

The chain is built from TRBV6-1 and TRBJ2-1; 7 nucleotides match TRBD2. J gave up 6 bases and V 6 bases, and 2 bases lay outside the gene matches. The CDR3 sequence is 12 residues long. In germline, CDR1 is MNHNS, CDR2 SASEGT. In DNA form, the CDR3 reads TGTGCCAGCAGGACGGGAGGCAATGAGCAGTTCTTC. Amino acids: CASRTGGNEQFF.

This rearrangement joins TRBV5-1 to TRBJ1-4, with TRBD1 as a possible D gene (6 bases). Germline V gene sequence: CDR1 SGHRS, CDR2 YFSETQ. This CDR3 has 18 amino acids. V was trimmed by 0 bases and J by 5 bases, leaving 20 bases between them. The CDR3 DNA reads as TGCGCCAGCAGCTTGGGTACAGGGCCCTTGGTTTTAAATGAAAAACTGTTTTTT. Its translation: CASSLGTGPLVLNEKLFF.

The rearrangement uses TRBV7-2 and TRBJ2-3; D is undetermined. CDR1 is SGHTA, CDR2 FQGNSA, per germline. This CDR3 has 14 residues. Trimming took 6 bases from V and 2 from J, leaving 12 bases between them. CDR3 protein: CASSNYGDTDTQYF. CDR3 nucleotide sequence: TGTGCCAGCAGTAACTATGGTGACACAGATACGCAGTATTTT.

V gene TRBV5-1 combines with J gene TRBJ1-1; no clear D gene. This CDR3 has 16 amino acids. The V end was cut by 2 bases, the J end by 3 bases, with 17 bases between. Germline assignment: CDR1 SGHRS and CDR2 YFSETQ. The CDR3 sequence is CASSFKYRVEDTEAFF. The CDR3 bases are TGCGCCAGCAGCTTTAAGTACCGGGTTGAGGACACTGAAGCTTTCTTT.

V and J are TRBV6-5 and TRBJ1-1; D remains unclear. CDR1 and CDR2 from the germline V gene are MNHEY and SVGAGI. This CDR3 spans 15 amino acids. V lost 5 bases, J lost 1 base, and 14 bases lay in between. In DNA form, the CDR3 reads TGTGCCAGCAGTGCACCTACGGGAGAGAACACTGAAGCTTTCTTT. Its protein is CASSAPTGENTEAFF.

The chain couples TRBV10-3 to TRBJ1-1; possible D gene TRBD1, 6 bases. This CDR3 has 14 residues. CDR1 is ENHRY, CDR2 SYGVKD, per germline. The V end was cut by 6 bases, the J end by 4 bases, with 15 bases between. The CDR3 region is CAIRQGMGSTEAFF. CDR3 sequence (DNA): TGTGCCATCAGACAGGGAATGGGGTCCACTGAAGCTTTCTTT.

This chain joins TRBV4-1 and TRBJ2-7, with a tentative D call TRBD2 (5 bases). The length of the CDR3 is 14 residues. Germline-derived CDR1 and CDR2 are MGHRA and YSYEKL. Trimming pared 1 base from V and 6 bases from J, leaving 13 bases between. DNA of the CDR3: TGCGCCAGCAGCCAAGGGGGAGAGGGCGGCGAGCAGTACTTC. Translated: CASSQGGEGGEQYF.

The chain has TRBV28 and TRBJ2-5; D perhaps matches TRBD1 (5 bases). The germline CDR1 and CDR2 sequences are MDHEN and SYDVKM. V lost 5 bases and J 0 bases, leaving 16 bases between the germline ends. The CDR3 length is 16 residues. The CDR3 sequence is CASSPYSQGHQETQYF. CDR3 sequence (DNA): TGTGCCAGCAGTCCCTATTCCCAGGGTCACCAAGAGACCCAGTACTTC.

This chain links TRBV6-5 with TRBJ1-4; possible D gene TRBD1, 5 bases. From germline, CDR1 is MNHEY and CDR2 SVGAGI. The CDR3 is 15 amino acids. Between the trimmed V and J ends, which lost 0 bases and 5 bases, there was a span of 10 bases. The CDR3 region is CASSYSARANEKLFF. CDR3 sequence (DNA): TGTGCCAGCAGTTACTCGGCCAGGGCGAATGAAAAACTGTTTTTT.

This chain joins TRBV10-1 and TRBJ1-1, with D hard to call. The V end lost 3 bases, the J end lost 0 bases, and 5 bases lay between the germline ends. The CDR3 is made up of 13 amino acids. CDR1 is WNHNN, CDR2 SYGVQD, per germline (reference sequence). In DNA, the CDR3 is TGCGCCAGCAGTGATGACATGAACACTGAAGCTTTCTTT. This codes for CASSDDMNTEAFF.

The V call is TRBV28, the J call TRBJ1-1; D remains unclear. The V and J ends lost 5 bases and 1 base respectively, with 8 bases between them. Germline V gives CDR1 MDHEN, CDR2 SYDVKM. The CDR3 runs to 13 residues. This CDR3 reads CASSLTGNTEAFF. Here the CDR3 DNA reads TGTGCCAGCAGTCTAACCGGGAACACTGAAGCTTTCTTT.

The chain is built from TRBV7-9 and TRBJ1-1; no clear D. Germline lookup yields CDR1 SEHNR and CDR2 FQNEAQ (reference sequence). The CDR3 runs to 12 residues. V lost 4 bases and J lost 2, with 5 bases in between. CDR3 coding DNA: TGTGCCAGCAGCTCTCGTAACACTGAAGCTTTCTTT. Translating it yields CASSSRNTEAFF. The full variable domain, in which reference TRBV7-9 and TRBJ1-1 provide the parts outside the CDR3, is DTGVSQNPRHKITKRGQNVTFRCDPISEHNRLYWYRQTLGQGPEFLTYFQNEAQLEKSRLLSDRFSAERPKGSFSTLEIQRTEQGDSAMYLCASSSRNTEAFFGQGTRLTVV.

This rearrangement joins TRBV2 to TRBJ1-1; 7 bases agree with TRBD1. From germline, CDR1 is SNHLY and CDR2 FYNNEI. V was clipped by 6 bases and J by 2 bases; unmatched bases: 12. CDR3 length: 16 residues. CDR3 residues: CASRDKLRDSNTEAFF. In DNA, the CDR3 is TGTGCCAGCAGAGACAAACTTCGGGACAGCAACACTGAAGCTTTCTTT.

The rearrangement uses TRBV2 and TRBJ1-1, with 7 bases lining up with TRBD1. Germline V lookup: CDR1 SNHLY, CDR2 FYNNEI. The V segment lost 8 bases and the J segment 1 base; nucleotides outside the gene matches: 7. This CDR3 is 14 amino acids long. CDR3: CASGPQGSNTEAFF. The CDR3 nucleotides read TGTGCCAGCGGACCACAGGGGTCGAACACTGAAGCTTTCTTT.

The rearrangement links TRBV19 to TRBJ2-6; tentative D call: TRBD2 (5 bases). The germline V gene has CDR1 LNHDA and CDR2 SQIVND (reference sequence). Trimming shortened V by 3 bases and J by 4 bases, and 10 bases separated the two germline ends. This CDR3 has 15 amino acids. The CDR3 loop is CASSISEEGANVLTF. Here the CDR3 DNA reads TGTGCCAGTAGTATTTCGGAGGAAGGGGCCAACGTCCTGACTTTC.

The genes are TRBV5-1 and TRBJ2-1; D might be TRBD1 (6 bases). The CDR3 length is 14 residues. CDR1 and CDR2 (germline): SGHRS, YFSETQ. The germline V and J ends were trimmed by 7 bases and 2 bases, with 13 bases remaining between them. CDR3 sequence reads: CASSYGGPYNEQFF. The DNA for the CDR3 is TGCGCCAGCTCATATGGGGGCCCCTACAATGAGCAGTTCTTC.

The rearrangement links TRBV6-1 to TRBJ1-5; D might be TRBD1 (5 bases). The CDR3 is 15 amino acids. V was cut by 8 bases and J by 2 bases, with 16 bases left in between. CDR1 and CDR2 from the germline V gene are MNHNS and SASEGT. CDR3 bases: TGTGCCAGCGGCCTCTCAGGGTTTGGCAATCAGCCCCAGCATTTT. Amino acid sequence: CASGLSGFGNQPQHF.

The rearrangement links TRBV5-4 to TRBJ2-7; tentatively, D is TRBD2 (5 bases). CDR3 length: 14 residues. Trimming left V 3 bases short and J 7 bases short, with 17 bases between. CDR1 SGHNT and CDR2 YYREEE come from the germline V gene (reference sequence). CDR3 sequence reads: CASSSQGARREQYF. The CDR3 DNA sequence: TGTGCCAGCAGCTCCCAAGGCGCCAGGAGGGAGCAGTACTTC.

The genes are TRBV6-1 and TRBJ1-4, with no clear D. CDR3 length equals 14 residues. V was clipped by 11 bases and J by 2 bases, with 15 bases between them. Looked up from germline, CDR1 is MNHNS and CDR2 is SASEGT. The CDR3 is CAANRVGTNEKLFF. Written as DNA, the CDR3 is TGTGCCGCCAACCGGGTTGGGACTAATGAAAAACTGTTTTTT.

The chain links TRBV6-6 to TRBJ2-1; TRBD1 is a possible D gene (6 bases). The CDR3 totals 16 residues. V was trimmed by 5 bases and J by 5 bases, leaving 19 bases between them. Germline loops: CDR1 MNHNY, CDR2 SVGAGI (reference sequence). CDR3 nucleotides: TGTGCCAGCAGTACCCGCCCCGGACAGTATCACAATGAGCAGTTCTTC. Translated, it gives CASSTRPGQYHNEQFF.

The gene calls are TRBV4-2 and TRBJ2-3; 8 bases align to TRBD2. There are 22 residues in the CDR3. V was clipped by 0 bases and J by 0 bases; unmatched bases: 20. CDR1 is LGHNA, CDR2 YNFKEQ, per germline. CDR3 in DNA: TGTGCCAGCAGCCAAGAGAGCCCCAGCGGGAGATCAAATCAGACTAGCACAGATACGCAGTATTTT. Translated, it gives CASSQESPSGRSNQTSTDTQYF.

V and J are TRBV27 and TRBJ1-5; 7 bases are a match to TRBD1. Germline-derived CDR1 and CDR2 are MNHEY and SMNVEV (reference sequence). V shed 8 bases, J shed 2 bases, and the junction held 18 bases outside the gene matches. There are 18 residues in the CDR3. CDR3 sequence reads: CASGQGVTAIGGNQPQHF. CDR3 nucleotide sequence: TGTGCCAGCGGTCAGGGGGTGACGGCTATAGGGGGCAATCAGCCCCAGCATTTT.

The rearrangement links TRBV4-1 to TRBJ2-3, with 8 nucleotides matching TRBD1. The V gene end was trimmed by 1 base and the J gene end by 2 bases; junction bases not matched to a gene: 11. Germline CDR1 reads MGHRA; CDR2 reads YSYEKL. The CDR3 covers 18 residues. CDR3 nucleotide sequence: TGCGCCAGCAGCCAAGGAGTCTCCGGACAGGGTCTCACAGATACGCAGTATTTT. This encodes CASSQGVSGQGLTDTQYF.

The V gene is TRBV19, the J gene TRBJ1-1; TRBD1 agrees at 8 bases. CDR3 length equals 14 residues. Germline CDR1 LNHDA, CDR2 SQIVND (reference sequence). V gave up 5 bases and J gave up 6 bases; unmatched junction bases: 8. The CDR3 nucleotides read TGTGCCAGTAGTGTGCCGGGACAGGTCTCTGAAGCTTTCTTT. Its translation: CASSVPGQVSEAFF.